This T cell receptor beta chain was observed in a study of shared clonotypes between healthy human individuals. Study conclusions and caveats: Naive subsets, compared against memory subsets, generally had larger estimated richness values. About 5% was the fraction of naive CD4 clonotypes found shared across a few donors. Unshared clonotypes carried lower generation probabilities than those common to all four donors.

Regarding this clone: The antigen is undetermined.

The CDR3 sequence is 16 residues long. CDR1 SGHKS and CDR2 YYEKEE come from the germline V gene (reference sequence). V dropped 1 base and J dropped 3 bases, with 17 bases sitting between them. For each subset, genomic DNA was distributed in equal portions over several immunoSEQ plates. Only in-frame clones appear in the TCRdb table, and some are missing; sequencing was by immunoSEQ multiplex PCR. Here the sample spans about 1 million clones, about 74% being singletons. The V gene is TRBV5-5, the J gene TRBJ2-7; weak D call: TRBD1 (6 bases). Input material: memory CD4+ T cells sorted from blood. Subset of the sample: CD45RA-negative fraction. The sequence was obtained from a man aged 18 to 29 in good health. CDR3 protein: CASSLSLVGAGYEQYF. The CDR3 DNA reads as TGTGCCAGCAGCTTGTCCTTGGTGGGGGCGGGCTACGAGCAGTACTTC. Together with reference TRBV5-5 and TRBJ2-7, the CDR3 gives the full variable domain: DAGVTQSPTHLIKTRGQQVTLRCSPISGHKSVSWYQQVLGQGPQFIFQYYEKEERGRGNFPDRFSARQFPNYSSELNVNALLLGDSALYLCASSLSLVGAGYEQYFGPGTRLTVT.